This paragraph reports one T cell receptor (beta chain). A J-beta primer mix and a sample-barcoded 5' primer were used in a second PCR of roughly 6 to 11 cycles. Using its own MiXCR run on the 5' RACE reads, TCRdb lists one record per CDR3 protein. The sample gives 1.5 million to 2 million distinct CDR3 sequences, 40% to 55% of which show up once; approximately 2.1% is in the top ten. These data are taken from a study of blood T cells in healthy people across ages. Study overall: About one barcoded TCR beta cDNA was captured per two T cells.

V shed 11 bases and J shed 4 bases, with 20 bases lying between them. CDR1 is MNHEY, CDR2 SMNVEV, per germline (reference sequence). This CDR3 is 14 amino acids long. Material for sequencing was blood. The sequence was obtained from a woman in her forties in good health. The J gene is TRBJ2-5, the V gene TRBV27; unclear D gene. The CDR3 coding sequence is TGTGCCTCCGCGGACGGGTCGCCTCGAGAGACCCAGTACTTC. It encodes CASADGSPRETQYF.